This T cell receptor (beta chain) was profiled in a study of CD4+ T cells in melanoma. Study observations and caveats: Diverse differentiation states were reported for melanoma neoantigen-specific CD4+ T cells. A reported correlation linked neoantigen-specific CD4+ T cells to CD8+, macrophage and B cell function.

The protocol was immunoSEQ multiplex PCR, while the TCRdb copy is restricted to in-frame clones and leaves out a portion. The data show about 140,000 clones, 85% to 95% seen once. To note about this clone: Its antigen is unidentified.

CDR1 and CDR2 (germline): KGHSH, LQKENI. CDR3 length: 15 residues. Unmatched junction bases numbered 6, after V lost 3 bases and J lost 8 bases. The chain links TRBV18 to TRBJ1-4; 10 bases fit TRBD1. This sequence was found in a human donor with melanoma. Here the CDR3 reads CASSPATGGEEKLFF. The CDR3 nucleotides read TGTGCCAGCTCACCTGCGACAGGGGGCGAGGAAAAACTGTTTTTT. The variable domain in full, with the rest retrieved from reference TRBV18 and TRBJ1-4, is NAGVMQNPRHLVRRRGQEARLRCSPMKGHSHVYWYRQLPEEGLKFMVYLQKENIIDESGMPKERFSAEFPKEGPSILRIQQVVRGDSAAYFCASSPATGGEEKLFFGSGTQLSVL.